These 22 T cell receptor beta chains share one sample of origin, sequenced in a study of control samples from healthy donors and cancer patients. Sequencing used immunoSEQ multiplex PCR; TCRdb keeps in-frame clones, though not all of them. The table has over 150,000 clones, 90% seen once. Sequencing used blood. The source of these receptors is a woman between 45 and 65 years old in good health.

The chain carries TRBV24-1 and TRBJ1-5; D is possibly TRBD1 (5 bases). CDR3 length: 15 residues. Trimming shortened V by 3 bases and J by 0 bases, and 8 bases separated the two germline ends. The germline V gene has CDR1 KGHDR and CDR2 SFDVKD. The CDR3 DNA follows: TGTGCCACCAGTGATAGGACACTTAGCAATCAGCCCCAGCATTTT. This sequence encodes CATSDRTLSNQPQHF.

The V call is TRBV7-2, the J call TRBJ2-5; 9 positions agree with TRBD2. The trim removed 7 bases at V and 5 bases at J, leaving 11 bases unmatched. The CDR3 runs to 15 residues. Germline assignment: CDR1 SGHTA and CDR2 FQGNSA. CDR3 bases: TGTGCCAGCACCGCGGGCGGGGGGGCCTCGGAGACCCAGTACTTC. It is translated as CASTAGGGASETQYF.

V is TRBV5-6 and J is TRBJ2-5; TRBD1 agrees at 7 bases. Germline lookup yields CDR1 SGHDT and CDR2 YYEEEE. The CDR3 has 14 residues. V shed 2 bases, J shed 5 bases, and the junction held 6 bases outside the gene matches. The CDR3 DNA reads TGTGCCAGCAGCTTCCCTACAGGGGTGGAGACCCAGTACTTC. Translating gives CASSFPTGVETQYF.

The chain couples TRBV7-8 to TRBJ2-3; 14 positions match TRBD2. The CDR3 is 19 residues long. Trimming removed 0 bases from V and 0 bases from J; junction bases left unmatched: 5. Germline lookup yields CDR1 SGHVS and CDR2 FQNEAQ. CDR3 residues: CASSLAGTSGGSSTDTQYF. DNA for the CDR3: TGTGCCAGCAGCTTAGCCGGGACTAGCGGGGGATCTAGCACAGATACGCAGTATTTT.

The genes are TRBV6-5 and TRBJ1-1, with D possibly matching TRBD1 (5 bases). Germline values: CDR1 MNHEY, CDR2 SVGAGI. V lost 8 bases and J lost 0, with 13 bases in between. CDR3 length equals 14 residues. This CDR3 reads CASAYQQVNTEAFF. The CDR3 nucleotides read TGTGCCAGCGCCTATCAACAGGTGAACACTGAAGCTTTCTTT.

CDR3 coding DNA: TGTGCCAGCAGCTCAAGGACAGGGCTGGCTTTCTTT. It specifies CASSSRTGLAFF. This rearrangement joins TRBV3-1 (or the pseudogene TRBV3-2) to TRBJ1-1, with 8 bases aligning to TRBD1. CDR3 length: 12 amino acids. V shed 5 bases, J shed 11 bases, and the junction held 7 bases outside the gene matches. Looked up from germline, CDR1 is LGHDT and CDR2 is YNNKEL (reference sequence).

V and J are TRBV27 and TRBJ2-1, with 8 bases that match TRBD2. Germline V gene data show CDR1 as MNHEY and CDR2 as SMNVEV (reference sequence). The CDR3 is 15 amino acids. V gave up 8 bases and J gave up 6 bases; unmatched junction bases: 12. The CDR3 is CASWWDGRVLNEQFF. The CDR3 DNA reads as TGTGCCAGCTGGTGGGACGGGAGGGTGCTCAATGAGCAGTTCTTC.

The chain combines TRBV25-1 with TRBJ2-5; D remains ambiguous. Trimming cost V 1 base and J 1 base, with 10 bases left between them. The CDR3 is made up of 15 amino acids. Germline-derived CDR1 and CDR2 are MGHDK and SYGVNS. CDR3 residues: CASSEWERSQETQYF. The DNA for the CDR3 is TGTGCCAGCAGTGAATGGGAACGGTCCCAAGAGACCCAGTACTTC.

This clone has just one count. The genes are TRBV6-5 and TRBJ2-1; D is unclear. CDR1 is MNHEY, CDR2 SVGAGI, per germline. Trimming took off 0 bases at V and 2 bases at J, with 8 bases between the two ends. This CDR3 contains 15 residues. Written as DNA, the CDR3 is TGTGCCAGCAGTTACTCGACGGCCCCCTACAATGAGCAGTTCTTC. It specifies CASSYSTAPYNEQFF.

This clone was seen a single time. CDR3: CSVDQGTGANVLTF. The CDR3 coding sequence is TGCAGCGTTGATCAGGGAACTGGGGCCAACGTCCTGACTTTC. The rearrangement uses TRBV29-1 and TRBJ2-6, with D perhaps matching TRBD1 (5 bases). From germline, CDR1 is SQVTM and CDR2 ANQGSEA. V lost 3 bases and J lost 2, with 8 bases in between. CDR3 length equals 14 residues.

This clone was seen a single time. CDR3 protein: CATSDSGIGQDYGYTF. CDR3 in DNA: TGTGCCACCAGTGACTCTGGCATCGGACAAGACTATGGCTACACCTTC. The rearrangement uses TRBV24-1 and TRBJ1-2, with D perhaps matching TRBD1 (5 bases). The germline V and J ends were trimmed by 4 bases and 3 bases, with 17 bases remaining between them. Germline V gene lookup returns CDR1 KGHDR and CDR2 SFDVKD. The CDR3 runs to 16 residues.

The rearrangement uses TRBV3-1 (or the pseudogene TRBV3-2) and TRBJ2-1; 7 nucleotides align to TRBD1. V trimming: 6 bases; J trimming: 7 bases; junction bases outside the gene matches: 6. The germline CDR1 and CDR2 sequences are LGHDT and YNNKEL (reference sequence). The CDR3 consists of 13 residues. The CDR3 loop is CASSRDRVNEQFF. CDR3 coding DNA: TGTGCCAGCAGTCGCGACAGGGTAAATGAGCAGTTCTTC.

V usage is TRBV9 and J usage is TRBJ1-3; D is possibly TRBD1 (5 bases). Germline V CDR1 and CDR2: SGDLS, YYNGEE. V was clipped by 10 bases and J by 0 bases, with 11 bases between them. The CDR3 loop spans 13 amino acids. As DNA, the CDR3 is TGTGCCTCCCGAGGGGCCTCTGGAAACACCATATATTTT. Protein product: CASRGASGNTIYF.

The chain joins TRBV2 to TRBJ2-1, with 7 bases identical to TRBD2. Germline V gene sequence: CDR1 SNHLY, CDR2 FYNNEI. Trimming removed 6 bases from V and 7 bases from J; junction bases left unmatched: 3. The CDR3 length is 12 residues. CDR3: CASRVGGNEQFF. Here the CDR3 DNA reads TGTGCCAGCAGGGTCGGGGGGAATGAGCAGTTCTTC.

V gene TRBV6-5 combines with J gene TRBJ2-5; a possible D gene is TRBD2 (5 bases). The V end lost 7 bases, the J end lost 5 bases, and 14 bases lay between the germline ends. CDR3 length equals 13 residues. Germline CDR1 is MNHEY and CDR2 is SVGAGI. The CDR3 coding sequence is TGTGCCAGCAATTGGAGAGGGAGCGAGACCCAGTACTTC. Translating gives CASNWRGSETQYF.

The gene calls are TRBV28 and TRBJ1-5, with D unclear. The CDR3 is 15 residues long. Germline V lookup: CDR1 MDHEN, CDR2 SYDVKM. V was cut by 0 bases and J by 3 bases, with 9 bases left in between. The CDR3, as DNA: TGTGCCAGCAGTTTATGGGACGGTATCAATCAGCCCCAGCATTTT. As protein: CASSLWDGINQPQHF.

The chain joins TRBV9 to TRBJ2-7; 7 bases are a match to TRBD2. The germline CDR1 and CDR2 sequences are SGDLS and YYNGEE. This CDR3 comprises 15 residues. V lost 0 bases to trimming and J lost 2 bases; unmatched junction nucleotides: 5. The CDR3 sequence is CASSVDPSGAYEQYF. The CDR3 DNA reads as TGTGCCAGCAGCGTAGATCCTAGCGGAGCCTACGAGCAGTACTTC.

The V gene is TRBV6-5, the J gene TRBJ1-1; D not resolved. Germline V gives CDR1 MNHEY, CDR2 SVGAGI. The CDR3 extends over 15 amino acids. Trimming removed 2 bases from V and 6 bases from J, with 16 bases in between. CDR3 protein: CASSYGGLASAEAFF. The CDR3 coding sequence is TGTGCCAGCAGTTACGGAGGTCTGGCTTCAGCTGAAGCTTTCTTT.

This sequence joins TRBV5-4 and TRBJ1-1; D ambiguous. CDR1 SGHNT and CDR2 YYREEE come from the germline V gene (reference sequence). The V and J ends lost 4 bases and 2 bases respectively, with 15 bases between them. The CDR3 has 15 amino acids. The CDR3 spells CASSLLSAVNTEAFF. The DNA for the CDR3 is TGTGCCAGCAGCCTTTTATCGGCAGTAAACACTGAAGCTTTCTTT.

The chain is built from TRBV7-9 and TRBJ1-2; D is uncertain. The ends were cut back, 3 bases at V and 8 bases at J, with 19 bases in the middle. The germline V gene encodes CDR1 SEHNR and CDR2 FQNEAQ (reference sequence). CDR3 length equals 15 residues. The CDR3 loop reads CASSLIGNPRGGYTF. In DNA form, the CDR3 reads TGTGCCAGCAGCTTGATAGGAAACCCCAGAGGGGGCTACACCTTC.

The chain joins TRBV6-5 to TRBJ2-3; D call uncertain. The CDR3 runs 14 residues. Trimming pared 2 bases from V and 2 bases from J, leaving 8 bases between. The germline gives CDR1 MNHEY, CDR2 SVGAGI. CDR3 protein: CASSYVQNTDTQYF. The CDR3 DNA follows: TGTGCCAGCAGTTACGTCCAGAACACAGATACGCAGTATTTT.

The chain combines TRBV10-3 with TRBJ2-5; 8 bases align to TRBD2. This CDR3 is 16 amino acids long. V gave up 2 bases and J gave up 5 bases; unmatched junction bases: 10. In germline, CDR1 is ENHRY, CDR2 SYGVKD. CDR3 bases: TGTGCCATCAGTGAGAGTCCCGGGAGGGGCGCGGAGACCCAGTACTTC. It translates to CAISESPGRGAETQYF.